The 27 T cell receptor beta chains presented below share a single source sample, sequenced in a study of response to subunit inactivated influenza vaccine (dated by TCRdb to between 2017 and 2018). The time point tag for this specimen amounts to: approximately 40 days after influenza vaccine administration. The library was produced with RT-PCR. Sequencing instrument: Illumina HiSeq 2500. The raw public reads went through TCRdb reprocessing: fastp at Q25, MiXCR clone calling, in-frame beta chains kept. Rows are unified per CDR3 protein, each entry keeping the most common DNA and genes. The sample includes approximately 480,000 distinct CDR3 sequences, with about 10% observed a single time. Over 9.5% of the sample is taken by the ten largest. Sequenced material: PBMCs from blood, taken about 40 days after vaccination. Receptors were obtained from a man aged 45 to 65 who received an inactivated influenza vaccine. Donor details come from another sample of the same person, matched by shared clones.

Ten or more counts support this clonotype. This chain connects TRBV12-3 or TRBV12-4 to TRBJ2-3; 11 bases map to TRBD2. Unmatched junction bases numbered 2, after V lost 5 bases and J lost 1 base. This CDR3 contains 15 residues. CDR3 coding DNA: TGTGCCAGCAGTCCTAGCGGGAGGCGCACAGATACGCAGTATTTT. Encoded protein: CASSPSGRRTDTQYF.

This clonotype came up many times. The rearrangement links TRBV12-3 or TRBV12-4 to TRBJ2-5, with D maybe TRBD1 (6 bases). The V gene lost 6 bases and the J gene lost 5 bases, with 19 bases spanning the gap. The CDR3 consists of 15 residues. The CDR3 DNA is TGTGCCAGCAGCCAATTCACAGGGACGGGGGAGACCCAGTACTTC. This sequence encodes CASSQFTGTGETQYF.

This sequence joins TRBV5-5 and TRBJ2-4, with 10 bases lining up with TRBD2. The germline V gene has CDR1 SGHKS and CDR2 YYEKEE (reference sequence). V lost 4 bases, J lost 7 bases, and 8 bases stayed unmatched. The CDR3 extends over 15 amino acids. CDR3 amino acids: CASSNRLAGENIQYF. The CDR3 DNA reads as TGTGCCAGCAGCAACAGGCTAGCGGGGGAGAACATTCAGTACTTC.

The genes are TRBV28 and TRBJ2-7; D is possibly TRBD2 (5 bases). The germline V gene encodes CDR1 MDHEN and CDR2 SYDVKM. Trimming removed 1 base from V and 7 bases from J, with 17 bases in between. This CDR3 contains 15 residues. The CDR3 loop is CASSLSPRRRSEQYF. In DNA form, the CDR3 reads TGTGCCAGCAGTTTATCCCCCCGGAGGCGAAGTGAGCAGTACTTC.

The chain recombines TRBV15 with TRBJ2-7; D is undetermined. Between the trimmed V and J ends, which lost 3 bases and 3 bases, there was a span of 15 bases. CDR1 LNHNV and CDR2 YYDKDF come from the germline V gene (reference sequence). The CDR3 covers 15 residues. This CDR3 reads CATSRDSETVYEQYF. For the CDR3, the DNA is TGTGCCACCAGCAGGGATTCCGAGACGGTCTACGAGCAGTACTTC.

This clonotype was seen only a few times. V is TRBV14 and J is TRBJ2-7; tentative D call: TRBD2 (7 bases). From germline, CDR1 is SGHDN and CDR2 FVKESK. Trimming cost V 4 bases and J 10 bases, with 17 bases left between them. The CDR3 has 13 amino acids. DNA for the CDR3: TGTGCCAGCAGCCCCCCGGGGGGTGGGACACAGTACTTC. Protein: CASSPPGGGTQYF.

This clonotype was seen ten or more times. This chain links TRBV12-3 or TRBV12-4 with TRBJ1-2; 7 bases agree with TRBD1. With V trimmed by 6 bases and J by 5 bases, 3 bases remained unmatched. The CDR3 has 12 residues. CDR3 region: CASSAGQYGYTF. The CDR3 coding sequence is TGTGCCAGCAGCGCGGGACAGTATGGCTACACCTTC.

The genes are TRBV5-1 and TRBJ2-1; D unresolved. With 1 base removed from V and 9 bases from J, the gap between germline ends came to 11 bases. This CDR3 contains 13 residues. The germline V gene encodes CDR1 SGHRS and CDR2 YFSETQ. The CDR3 DNA reads as TGCGCCAGCAGCTTGAGGGCCCCCCCTGAGCAGTTCTTC. It is translated as CASSLRAPPEQFF.

V is TRBV11-2 and J is TRBJ1-2; no firm D call. Looked up from germline, CDR1 is SGHAT and CDR2 is FQNNGV. V shed 5 bases and J shed 2 bases, with 9 bases lying between them. The CDR3 spans 13 residues. CDR3 residues: CASSILQNYGYTF. Here the CDR3 DNA reads TGTGCCAGCAGCATCCTACAAAACTATGGCTACACCTTC. The complete variable domain, with remaining parts taken from reference TRBV11-2 and TRBJ1-2, reads EAGVAQSPRYKIIEKRQSVAFWCNPISGHATLYWYQQILGQGPKLLIQFQNNGVVDDSQLPKDRFSAERLKGVDSTLKIQPAKLEDSAVYLCASSILQNYGYTFGSGTRLTVV.

This clonotype occurred a few times. This sequence joins TRBV29-1 and TRBJ1-1; tentatively, D is TRBD1 (5 bases). Germline V lookup: CDR1 SQVTM, CDR2 ANQGSEA. The germline V and J ends were trimmed by 4 bases and 3 bases, with 9 bases remaining between them. The CDR3 is made up of 12 amino acids. The CDR3 DNA follows: TGCAGCGTTGCTCGGGGGTACACTGAAGCTTTCTTT. Translation gives CSVARGYTEAFF.

V and J are TRBV28 and TRBJ2-7, with D uncertain. This CDR3 region has 15 residues. Germline V lookup: CDR1 MDHEN, CDR2 SYDVKM. V was pared by 6 bases and J by 8 bases, with 23 bases between. CDR3 residues: CASRSGAQAGNKQYF. The CDR3 DNA sequence: TGTGCCAGCAGGTCAGGTGCCCAGGCAGGTAACAAGCAGTACTTC.

V usage is TRBV7-6 and J usage is TRBJ2-3, with D hard to call. This CDR3 has 15 residues. V shed 2 bases and J shed 6 bases, with 15 bases lying between them. CDR1 and CDR2 from the germline V gene are SGHVS and FNYEAQ. The CDR3 region has the DNA TGTGCCAGCAGCTTATCGGGCGCGAGAATTGATACGCAGTATTTT. Protein sequence: CASSLSGARIDTQYF.

The chain links TRBV5-1 to TRBJ1-6, with D possibly being TRBD1 (6 bases). V was pared by 0 bases and J by 9 bases, with 16 bases between. CDR1 SGHRS and CDR2 YFSETQ come from the germline V gene. The length of the CDR3 is 16 residues. CDR3 coding DNA: TGCGCCAGCAGCTTGGACCCGGGCGCCAGGGGTTCACCCCTCCACTTT. It specifies CASSLDPGARGSPLHF.

The chain couples TRBV12-3 or TRBV12-4 to TRBJ1-5; tentative D call: TRBD1 (6 bases). The CDR3 contains 15 residues. The germline V and J ends were trimmed by 3 bases and 11 bases, with 20 bases remaining between them. CDR3 sequence: CASSFRRDIGGAQHF. The DNA of the CDR3 is TGTGCCAGCAGTTTTCGCCGGGACATAGGTGGGGCCCAGCATTTT.

This clonotype appeared many times. This sequence joins TRBV20-1 and TRBJ1-5; TRBD1 is a possible D gene (5 bases). V lost 5 bases and J 3 bases, leaving 14 bases between the germline ends. The CDR3 is made up of 14 amino acids. Germline assignment: CDR1 DFQATT and CDR2 SNEGSKA (reference sequence). The CDR3 DNA sequence: TGCAGTGCTCGGGACGGATCCTACAATCAGCCCCAGCATTTT. It encodes CSARDGSYNQPQHF.

This clonotype was seen at least ten times. J is TRBJ2-1 and V is TRBV20-1, with D possibly being TRBD2 (5 bases). The CDR3 contains 15 residues. V lost 0 bases to trimming and J lost 6 bases, with 15 bases between them. Per the germline V gene, CDR1 is DFQATT and CDR2 is SNEGSKA (reference sequence). The CDR3 region is CSARDPERAANEQFF. The CDR3 nucleotides read TGCAGTGCTAGAGATCCCGAGAGGGCCGCCAATGAGCAGTTCTTC.

The chain has TRBV7-2 and TRBJ2-1, with D tentatively TRBD2 (6 bases). CDR3 length: 14 residues. Trimming removed 5 bases from V and 7 bases from J, with 15 bases in between. CDR1 is SGHTA, CDR2 FQGNSA, per germline. Here the CDR3 reads CASSPHGTRNEQFF. For the CDR3, the DNA is TGTGCCAGCAGCCCGCACGGGACTCGGAATGAGCAGTTCTTC.

The rearrangement uses TRBV5-4 and TRBJ1-1, with D tentatively TRBD1 (5 bases). This CDR3 contains 15 residues. Germline V gene sequence: CDR1 SGHNT, CDR2 YYREEE (reference sequence). The V and J ends lost 4 bases and 1 base respectively, with 14 bases between them. CDR3 DNA: TGTGCCAGCAGCACTAGGGGATGGCGGAACACTGAAGCTTTCTTT. It encodes CASSTRGWRNTEAFF. The whole variable domain, remainder taken from reference TRBV5-4 and TRBJ1-1, is ETGVTQSPTHLIKTRGQQVTLRCSSQSGHNTVSWYQQALGQGPQFIFQYYREEENGRGNFPPRFSGLQFPNYSSELNVNALELDDSALYLCASSTRGWRNTEAFFGQGTRLTVV.

This clonotype was observed a handful of times. The rearrangement uses TRBV20-1 and TRBJ2-2; 8 bases fit TRBD1. CDR1 DFQATT and CDR2 SNEGSKA come from the germline V gene (reference sequence). V gave up 7 bases and J gave up 4 bases; unmatched junction bases: 5. CDR3 length: 13 residues. The CDR3 DNA follows: TGCAGTGGGGGACAGGCCCTCACCGGGGAGCTGTTTTTT. Protein product: CSGGQALTGELFF.

The chain uses TRBV6-5 and TRBJ2-1, with TRBD2 identical over 7 bases. This CDR3 is 15 amino acids long. V was pared by 2 bases and J by 4 bases, with 5 bases of the junction left unmatched. Germline assignment: CDR1 MNHEY and CDR2 SVGAGI. As DNA, the CDR3 is TGTGCCAGCAGTTACGCGCGGGAGCCTTACAATGAGCAGTTCTTC. The encoded protein is CASSYAREPYNEQFF.

In its sample, this clonotype was seen a few times. This chain connects TRBV20-1 to TRBJ2-5; 11 positions match TRBD2. The CDR3 consists of 13 residues. Germline V gene sequence: CDR1 DFQATT, CDR2 SNEGSKA (reference sequence). Trimming cost V 6 bases and J 4 bases; bases outside gene matches: 4. CDR3 region: CSARLAGPETQYF. CDR3 DNA sequence: TGCAGTGCCCGACTAGCGGGACCAGAGACCCAGTACTTC.

This clonotype was recorded at least ten times. The J gene is TRBJ2-1, the V gene TRBV12-3 or TRBV12-4; D call uncertain. V dropped 3 bases and J dropped 10 bases, with 10 bases sitting between them. The CDR3 spans 12 residues. CDR3 coding DNA: TGTGCCAGCAGTTTTTCGGCGGAGGAGCAGTTCTTC. It translates to CASSFSAEEQFF.

Only one count was recorded for this clonotype. The rearrangement links TRBV6-1 to TRBJ1-1, with D unresolved. Germline lookup yields CDR1 MNHNS and CDR2 SASEGT. Trimming left V 5 bases short and J 2 bases short, with 12 bases between. CDR3 length equals 14 residues. The CDR3 here is CASSPARQNTEAFF. For the CDR3, the DNA is TGTGCCAGCAGTCCCGCCAGACAAAACACTGAAGCTTTCTTT.

This clonotype occurred a few times. The chain has TRBV20-1 and TRBJ2-7; perhaps TRBD1 as D (5 bases). CDR1 and CDR2 from the germline V gene are DFQATT and SNEGSKA (reference sequence). V lost 3 bases and J lost 3, with 9 bases in between. The CDR3 runs 12 residues. The CDR3 bases are TGCAGTGCTAGGGTTGACAGCTACGAGCAGTACTTC. It specifies CSARVDSYEQYF.

This clonotype was picked up a small number of times. The V gene is TRBV7-2, the J gene TRBJ2-3; 15 nucleotides align to TRBD2. The length of the CDR3 is 16 residues. The V gene's germline CDR1 is SGHTA and CDR2 FQGNSA. The V gene end was trimmed by 4 bases and the J gene end by 4 bases; junction bases not matched to a gene: 3. CDR3 coding DNA: TGTGCCAGCAGCTCCGGGACTAGCGGGGGGTCAGATACGCAGTATTTT. It specifies CASSSGTSGGSDTQYF.

In its sample, this clonotype was seen a few times. V and J are TRBV6-5 and TRBJ2-1, with 10 bases aligning to TRBD1. This CDR3 region has 16 residues. The germline gives CDR1 MNHEY, CDR2 SVGAGI. With 4 bases clipped from V and 4 bases from J, the junction kept 7 bases outside the gene matches. The CDR3 coding sequence is TGTGCCAGCAGTTCCTCACGACAGGGGGCGTACAATGAGCAGTTCTTC. This translates into CASSSSRQGAYNEQFF.

The chain joins TRBV11-3 to TRBJ1-2; 10 bases line up with TRBD1. V shed 11 bases and J 3 bases; nucleotides not matched to a gene: 6. In germline, CDR1 is SGHNT, CDR2 YENEEA. This CDR3 comprises 13 residues. The CDR3 loop reads CAAGTGEDYGYTF. The DNA of the CDR3 is TGTGCCGCAGGGACAGGGGAGGACTATGGCTACACCTTC.